The rows below give T cell receptor beta chains drawn from one sample of a study of shared clonotypes between healthy human individuals. Only in-frame clones appear in the TCRdb table, and some are missing; sequencing was by immunoSEQ multiplex PCR. The sample shows hundreds of thousands of clones, roughly 96% of them seen only once. Sequenced sample: naive CD8+ T cells sorted from blood. Receptors originate from a woman between 25 and 40 years old in good health. CDR3s include the opening cysteine and the closing phenylalanine or tryptophan. Fields, in order: clone size, V gene, CDR3 length, J gene, D gene, CDR3 DNA, CDR3 protein. D genes are given only for firm matches. The size of a clone is reported for some rows only, either as once, few or many, or as a class for expanded clones.

-	TRBV11-2	15	TRBJ1-6	TRBD1	TGTGCCAGCAGCTTATATAGGGACAGGAATTCACCCCTCCACTTT	CASSLYRDRNSPLHF
-	TRBV6-5	13	TRBJ1-1	-	TGTGCCAGCAGCTTCGGACTGAACACTGAAGCTTTCTTT	CASSFGLNTEAFF
-	TRBV6-1	12	TRBJ1-5	-	TGTGCCAGCAGTGTCACGTATCAGCCCCAGCATTTT	CASSVTYQPQHF
-	TRBV4-1	16	TRBJ2-1	-	TGCGCCAGCAGCCAAGATCAGGAGCTATTCTACAATGAGCAGTTCTTC	CASSQDQELFYNEQFF
-	TRBV5-1	14	TRBJ1-4	-	TGCGCCAGCAGCTTCAGCGATACTAATGAAAAACTGTTTTTT	CASSFSDTNEKLFF
-	TRBV4-1	14	TRBJ1-1	TRBD1	TGCGCCAGCAGCCAAGATTGGAGGGGGCAAGAAGCTTTCTTT	CASSQDWRGQEAFF
-	TRBV11-2	18	TRBJ2-3	TRBD2	TGTGCCAGCAGCTTGACCGGGACTAGCGGGAGGGCCTCAGATACGCAGTATTTT	CASSLTGTSGRASDTQYF
-	TRBV5-6	14	TRBJ2-7	TRBD2	TGTGCCAGCAGCCCCGGACTAGGGACCTACGAGCAGTACTTC	CASSPGLGTYEQYF
-	TRBV19	17	TRBJ2-7	-	TGTGCCAGTAGTATAGAGTACGCAGCGGAAAATTCCTACGAGCAGTACTTC	CASSIEYAAENSYEQYF
-	TRBV30	14	TRBJ2-1	TRBD2	TGTGCCTGGACTTTAGCGGGAGGGCCTGATGAGCAGTTCTTC	CAWTLAGGPDEQFF
-	TRBV5-1	17	TRBJ2-4	-	TGCGCCAGCAGCTTGGAAGCTGTCCGGGGCGCTCGGGACATTCAGTACTTC	CASSLEAVRGARDIQYF
-	TRBV2	14	TRBJ2-7	-	TGTGCCAGCAGGAACCCGGGACAAACCTACGAGCAGTACTTC	CASRNPGQTYEQYF
-	TRBV27	14	TRBJ1-5	-	TGTGCCAGCAGTTTTACTGTCGGCAATCAGCCCCAGCATTTT	CASSFTVGNQPQHF
-	TRBV6-5	14	TRBJ2-7	TRBD2	TGTGCCAGCAGTTACATGGGAGGGCCCTACGAGCAGTACTTC	CASSYMGGPYEQYF
-	TRBV30	17	TRBJ2-1	-	TGTGCCTGGAGTGTAGGTAGCAGGTGGGGATTCTACAATGAGCAGTTCTTC	CAWSVGSRWGFYNEQFF
-	TRBV5-1	14	TRBJ2-7	-	TGCGCCAGCAGCCCCGACGGGGGCTACTACGAGCAGTACTTC	CASSPDGGYYEQYF
-	TRBV2	13	TRBJ1-1	-	TGTGCCAGCAGGGAAGGCGAGGGCACTGAAGCTTTCTTT	CASREGEGTEAFF
-	TRBV6-1	12	TRBJ2-1	-	TGTGCCAGCAGTGTCCTCGAGGATGAGCAGTTCTTC	CASSVLEDEQFF
-	TRBV2	15	TRBJ2-3	-	TGTGCCAGCAGTGCGCTAGAAGCCCCCACAGATACGCAGTATTTT	CASSALEAPTDTQYF
-	TRBV19	15	TRBJ1-1	-	TGTGCCAGTACCATTAGTAACGGGGAGAACACTGAAGCTTTCTTT	CASTISNGENTEAFF
-	TRBV9	14	TRBJ2-1	TRBD2	TGTGCCAGCAGCGTACTAGCGGGAGTTAATGAGCAGTTCTTC	CASSVLAGVNEQFF
-	TRBV2	12	TRBJ2-1	-	TGTGCCAGCAGTGAAGCGCCAAATGAGCAGTTCTTC	CASSEAPNEQFF
once	TRBV2	12	TRBJ2-3	-	TGTGCCAGCAGTGATCAGGGAGATACGCAGTATTTT	CASSDQGDTQYF
once	TRBV2	14	TRBJ2-5	-	TGTGCCAGCCAGAAGGAGAGTGGGGGTGGGACCCAGTACTTC	CASQKESGGGTQYF
-	TRBV4-1	17	TRBJ1-4	-	TGCGCCAGCAGCCAAGATCCTCGGTTCCAAACTAATGAAAAACTGTTTTTT	CASSQDPRFQTNEKLFF
-	TRBV7-8	15	TRBJ2-7	TRBD1	TGTGCCAGCAGATATCCGGGACAGGGGATCCACGAGCAGTACTTC	CASRYPGQGIHEQYF
-	TRBV28	13	TRBJ2-7	-	TGTGCCAGCAGTCCCACCCTCACATACGAGCAGTACTTC	CASSPTLTYEQYF
-	TRBV27	15	TRBJ2-2	-	TGTGCCAGCAAGGAGGGGGCATCGAACACCGGGGAGCTGTTTTTT	CASKEGASNTGELFF
-	TRBV5-1	15	TRBJ2-1	-	TGCGCCAGCAGCCTAATCCCCGTGGGCCTTGAGGAGCAGTTCTTC	CASSLIPVGLEEQFF
-	TRBV19	16	TRBJ2-1	TRBD1	TGTGCCAGTAGTACTCTAACAGGGGCCGATGCGAATGAGCAGTTCTTC	CASSTLTGADANEQFF
-	TRBV7-9	19	TRBJ1-2	TRBD1	TGTGCCAGCAGCTCCGCGGGTACAGGGGCGTTTGGATCTGTCTATGGCTACACCTTC	CASSSAGTGAFGSVYGYTF